These 23 T cell receptor beta chains share one sample of origin, sequenced in a study of CD8 T cells in Susac syndrome. After extraction with the RNeasy kit, roughly 0.5 to 1 ug of the RNA was reverse transcribed using random hexamers. TCRdb passed the immunoSEQ multiplex PCR reads through MiXCR, listing each CDR3 protein once. The sample has approximately 260,000 distinct CDR3 sequences, 90% to 97% seen once. Material: CD4+ T cells from PBMCs. The receptors here all came from a human donor with Susac syndrome.

The V gene is TRBV29-1, the J gene TRBJ2-1; D not certain. Trimming cost V 3 bases and J 8 bases, with 11 bases left between them. CDR1 SQVTM and CDR2 ANQGSEA come from the germline V gene. The CDR3 runs to 12 residues. The CDR3 here is CSVDPVRDEQFF. For the CDR3, the DNA is TGCAGCGTTGATCCTGTAAGAGATGAGCAGTTCTTC.

This chain links TRBV30 with TRBJ1-3; the D is unclear. Germline loops: CDR1 GTSNPN, CDR2 SVGIG (reference sequence). CDR3 length: 14 residues. Between the trimmed V and J ends, which lost 4 bases and 0 bases, there was a span of 10 bases. CDR3 region: CAWNLALSGNTIYF. The CDR3 DNA is TGTGCCTGGAATCTGGCCCTCTCTGGAAACACCATATATTTT.

On this clonotype: Relative to the germline gene, one junction end is altered; a read error may explain this. J is TRBJ2-7 and V is TRBV10-2, with 8 positions matching TRBD1. The CDR3 consists of 12 residues. From germline, CDR1 is WSHSY and CDR2 SAAADI. DNA of the CDR3: TGCGCCAGCAGCGCAAACGGACAGGGAGAGGGTTTC. Residues: CASSANGQGEGF.

This clonotype was picked up one time. The chain links TRBV5-6 to TRBJ2-6; no clear D gene. The CDR3 runs to 16 residues. Germline loops: CDR1 SGHDT, CDR2 YYEEEE. The V end was cut by 2 bases, the J end by 0 bases, with 9 bases between. CDR3 sequence (DNA): TGTGCCAGCAGCTTCGGACCGGCCTCTGGGGCCAACGTCCTGACTTTC. Its translation is CASSFGPASGANVLTF. Full variable domain (remainder filled in from reference TRBV5-6 and TRBJ2-6): DAGVTQSPTHLIKTRGQQVTLRCSPKSGHDTVSWYQQALGQGPQFIFQYYEEEERQRGNFPDRFSGHQFPNYSSELNVNALLLGDSALYLCASSFGPASGANVLTFGAGSRLTVL.

The chain links TRBV6-6 to TRBJ2-7; the D gene is possibly TRBD2 (5 bases). The CDR3 has 12 residues. Germline loops: CDR1 MNHNY, CDR2 SVGAGI (reference sequence). Trimming shortened V by 6 bases and J by 3 bases, and 9 bases separated the two germline ends. The CDR3 sequence is CASRQEDYEQYF. The CDR3 bases are TGTGCCAGCAGGCAGGAGGACTACGAGCAGTACTTC.

The V gene is TRBV7-2, the J gene TRBJ2-1, with 8 bases identical to TRBD2. Per the germline V gene, CDR1 is SGHTA and CDR2 is FQGNSA. CDR3 length: 15 residues. V lost 5 bases, J lost 4 bases, and 7 bases stayed unmatched. The CDR3 DNA reads as TGTGCCAGCAGCCCAGACGGACTAGCTTACAATGAGCAGTTCTTC. Amino acids: CASSPDGLAYNEQFF.

V is TRBV20-1 and J is TRBJ2-1; 7 bases fit TRBD2. Germline trimming cut 3 bases from V and 6 bases from J; bases unmatched to any gene: 17. The CDR3 has 17 amino acids. CDR1 and CDR2 (germline): DFQATT, SNEGSKA (reference sequence). The chain's CDR3 is CSARIMSGRASLNEQFF. CDR3 DNA: TGCAGTGCTAGGATCATGAGTGGGAGGGCCTCACTCAATGAGCAGTTCTTC.

DNA of the CDR3: TGTGCCAGCAGCTCCCAGGGGACGGCCGGCGAGCAGTACTTC. Protein: CASSSQGTAGEQYF. The chain is built from TRBV7-9 and TRBJ2-7, with D possibly TRBD1 on 6 matching bases. This CDR3 comprises 14 residues. CDR1 SEHNR and CDR2 FQNEAQ come from the germline V gene (reference sequence). V lost 4 bases to trimming and J lost 6 bases, with 16 bases between them.

The chain joins TRBV2 to TRBJ2-1, with D possibly called TRBD1 or TRBD2 (6 bases each). V dropped 7 bases and J dropped 10 bases, with 17 bases sitting between them. The CDR3 sequence is 13 residues long. Germline V lookup: CDR1 SNHLY, CDR2 FYNNEI. The CDR3 loop is CASMRRDTSEQFF. DNA of the CDR3: TGTGCCAGCATGCGGCGGGACACCTCCGAGCAGTTCTTC.

This chain links TRBV30 with TRBJ1-3, with no clear D. The CDR3 has 14 amino acids. Germline values: CDR1 GTSNPN, CDR2 SVGIG (reference sequence). The ends were cut back, 1 base at V and 1 base at J, with 8 bases in the middle. The CDR3 spells CAWSAKGSGNTIYF. As DNA, the CDR3 is TGTGCCTGGAGTGCTAAGGGATCTGGAAACACCATATATTTT.

The chain links TRBV29-1 to TRBJ2-1; unclear D gene. Trimming removed 7 bases from V and 0 bases from J, with 7 bases in between. The CDR3 consists of 12 residues. Germline CDR1 and CDR2: SQVTM and ANQGSEA. Here the CDR3 reads CSAVGSYNEQFF. The CDR3 nucleotides are TGCAGCGCGGTAGGCTCCTACAATGAGCAGTTCTTC.

This chain links TRBV20-1 with TRBJ2-1; D gene unclear. The CDR3 has 12 residues. V gave up 3 bases and J gave up 6 bases, with 9 bases separating them. CDR1 is DFQATT and CDR2 is SNEGSKA in the germline V gene (reference sequence). The CDR3, as DNA: TGCAGTGCTAGTCCCAGCTCCAATGAGCAGTTCTTC. It is translated as CSASPSSNEQFF.

This chain joins TRBV4-1 and TRBJ1-1, with D uncertain. Germline V CDR1 and CDR2: MGHRA, YSYEKL. Deletions cut 0 bases from V and 10 bases from J, with 9 bases between. CDR3 length: 12 amino acids. The CDR3 DNA follows: TGCGCCAGCAGCCAAGATCTGGGCCGAGCTTTCTTT. Encoded protein: CASSQDLGRAFF.

The chain combines TRBV27 with TRBJ2-7; D could derive from TRBD1 or TRBD2 (5 bases each). Germline V gene data show CDR1 as MNHEY and CDR2 as SMNVEV (reference sequence). V was clipped by 6 bases and J by 0 bases, with 12 bases between them. The CDR3 contains 14 residues. This chain's CDR3 is CASRSPGSSYEQYF. The CDR3 bases are TGTGCCAGCAGATCCCCAGGGAGCTCCTACGAGCAGTACTTC.

The chain joins TRBV7-9 to TRBJ2-4, with 8 bases that match TRBD1. The V gene's germline CDR1 is SEHNR and CDR2 FQNEAQ (reference sequence). The CDR3 extends over 15 amino acids. Losses at the gene ends were 5 bases for V and 1 base for J; bases not matched to a gene: 4. The chain's CDR3 is CASSPDRDAKNIQYF. CDR3 nucleotide sequence: TGTGCCAGCAGCCCGGACAGGGATGCCAAAAACATTCAGTACTTC.

The chain links TRBV29-1 to TRBJ2-4; either TRBD1 or TRBD2 may supply D (5 bases each). Looked up from germline, CDR1 is SQVTM and CDR2 is ANQGSEA. The V end was cut by 6 bases, the J end by 12 bases, with 15 bases between. The CDR3 is 11 residues long. Written as DNA, the CDR3 is TGCAGCGTCATAGGATGGGACGCTCAGTACTTC. This sequence encodes CSVIGWDAQYF.

The J gene is TRBJ2-7, the V gene TRBV7-9, with no clear D. Germline CDR1 SEHNR, CDR2 FQNEAQ (reference sequence). Trimming left V 5 bases short and J 1 base short, with 9 bases between. This CDR3 has 13 residues. CDR3 bases: TGTGCCAGCAGCATCGGACCTTCCTACGAGCAGTACTTC. Translation gives CASSIGPSYEQYF.

The V call is TRBV6-5, the J call TRBJ2-7, with D perhaps assigned TRBD1 or TRBD2 (5 bases each). The CDR3 runs to 15 residues. The germline CDR1 and CDR2 sequences are MNHEY and SVGAGI. The ends were cut back, 6 bases at V and 7 bases at J, with 22 bases in the middle. The DNA for the CDR3 is TGTGCCAGCAGAGTGCCCGGGGCCGCTGGGTGGGAGCAGTACTTC. Translating gives CASRVPGAAGWEQYF.

V is TRBV7-6 and J is TRBJ2-5; D is undetermined. Germline values: CDR1 SGHVS, CDR2 FNYEAQ. The CDR3 runs to 10 residues. V lost 5 bases, J lost 9 bases, and 7 bases lay in between. In DNA form, the CDR3 reads TGTGCCAGCAGCCATCCACCCCAGTACTTC. Amino acids: CASSHPPQYF.

The rearrangement links TRBV27 to TRBJ1-2; 10 bases are shared with TRBD1. With V trimmed by 8 bases and J by 7 bases, 7 bases remained unmatched. CDR1 is MNHEY and CDR2 is SMNVEV in the germline V gene (reference sequence). This CDR3 is built from 13 residues. CDR3 sequence reads: CASGRQGARGYTF. DNA for the CDR3: TGTGCCAGCGGTCGACAGGGGGCGCGTGGCTACACCTTC.

The J gene is TRBJ1-2, the V gene TRBV5-1; D might be TRBD1 (6 bases). Germline V gives CDR1 SGHRS, CDR2 YFSETQ. The ends were cut back, 0 bases at V and 1 base at J, with 13 bases in the middle. CDR3 length equals 16 residues. The chain's CDR3 is CASSLAGQGYNYGYTF. The CDR3 bases are TGCGCCAGCAGCTTGGCGGGGCAGGGGTATAACTATGGCTACACCTTC. Full variable domain (missing parts from reference TRBV5-1 and TRBJ1-2): KAGVTQTPRYLIKTRGQQVTLSCSPISGHRSVSWYQQTPGQGLQFLFEYFSETQRNKGNFPGRFSGRQFSNSRSEMNVSTLELGDSALYLCASSLAGQGYNYGYTFGSGTRLTVV.

This clonotype was picked up one time. J is TRBJ2-1 and V is TRBV7-2; the D is unclear. The germline V and J ends were trimmed by 1 base and 0 bases, with 7 bases remaining between them. This CDR3 is built from 15 residues. The germline CDR1 and CDR2 sequences are SGHTA and FQGNSA. CDR3 sequence reads: CASSLVRPSYNEQFF. CDR3 nucleotides: TGTGCCAGCAGCTTAGTGCGTCCCTCCTACAATGAGCAGTTCTTC.

This chain joins TRBV6-5 and TRBJ1-5; 7 positions match TRBD1. This CDR3 has 13 residues. V lost 9 bases to trimming and J lost 7 bases; unmatched junction nucleotides: 9. Germline V gene data show CDR1 as MNHEY and CDR2 as SVGAGI. The CDR3 sequence is CASSQGVRQPQHF. The CDR3 coding sequence is TGTGCCAGTTCCCAGGGGGTTCGGCAGCCCCAGCATTTT.